These 6 T cell receptor beta chains were sequenced from one sample in a study of T cell changes during pregnancy in multiple sclerosis. Sequencing used immunoSEQ multiplex PCR; TCRdb keeps in-frame clones, though not all of them. Of about 94,000 clones in the sample, around 94% were seen once. The specimen was peripheral blood, collected in the third trimester of pregnancy. Receptors were obtained from a female donor with multiple sclerosis, enrolled in a pregnancy study.

J is TRBJ1-1 and V is TRBV4-2; tentative D call: TRBD1 (6 bases). Between the trimmed V and J ends, which lost 3 bases and 14 bases, there was a span of 16 bases. The germline CDR1 and CDR2 sequences are LGHNA and YNFKEQ. The length of the CDR3 is 12 residues. The CDR3 sequence: CASSQDNQGPFF. The DNA for the CDR3 is TGTGCCAGCAGCCAGGATAACCAGGGGCCATTCTTT.

The rearrangement joins TRBV7-2 to TRBJ2-2, with 9 bases aligning to TRBD1. Germline V gene sequence: CDR1 SGHTA, CDR2 FQGNSA. This CDR3 spans 15 amino acids. Unmatched junction bases numbered 6, after V lost 5 bases and J lost 5 bases. The CDR3 loop reads CASSAGQGSTGELFF. The CDR3 bases are TGTGCCAGCAGCGCCGGACAGGGGTCGACCGGGGAGCTGTTTTTT.

The chain is built from TRBV27 and TRBJ2-2, with a tentative D call TRBD1 (5 bases). There are 16 residues in the CDR3. Trimming took off 1 base at V and 1 base at J, with 10 bases between the two ends. Germline lookup yields CDR1 MNHEY and CDR2 SMNVEV (reference sequence). CDR3 DNA sequence: TGTGCCAGCAGTTTATTGCGCAGGGTGAACACCGGGGAGCTGTTTTTT. Its translation: CASSLLRRVNTGELFF.

The rearrangement uses TRBV10-2 and TRBJ1-1, with D uncertain. The V gene's germline CDR1 is WSHSY and CDR2 SAAADI. The germline V and J ends were trimmed by 0 bases and 1 base, with 3 bases remaining between them. The CDR3 consists of 13 residues. The CDR3 nucleotides are TGCGCCAGCAGTGAGTCCCGGAACACTGAAGCTTTCTTT. It is translated as CASSESRNTEAFF.

V usage is TRBV5-8 and J usage is TRBJ2-5, with D unresolved. The CDR3 totals 13 residues. V gave up 2 bases and J gave up 0 bases, with 5 bases separating them. Germline CDR1 SGHTS, CDR2 YDEGEE. This CDR3 reads CASSFSDQETQYF. CDR3 nucleotide sequence: TGTGCCAGCAGCTTCTCAGACCAAGAGACCCAGTACTTC. The variable domain in full, completed from reference TRBV5-8 and TRBJ2-5, reads EAGVTQSPTHLIKTRGQQATLRCSPISGHTSVYWYQQALGLGLQFLLWYDEGEERNRGNFPPRFSGRQFPNYSSELNVNALELEDSALYLCASSFSDQETQYFGPGTRLLVL.

The chain couples TRBV5-1 to TRBJ1-2; 10 bases match TRBD1. CDR1 SGHRS and CDR2 YFSETQ come from the germline V gene. The CDR3 runs to 13 residues. J was trimmed by 8 bases and V by 4 bases; bases with no gene match: 5. CDR3 DNA sequence: TGCGCCAGCAGCGTGGGACAGGGGAGCGGCTACACCTTC. It is translated as CASSVGQGSGYTF.